This TCR beta chain emerged from a study of OX40 agonist ivuxolimab in advanced cancers. Study at large: Patients with prior anti-PD-1, anti-PD-L1 or anti-CTLA-4 therapy were eligible; 40% had some.

Study-level points and caveats: On average, a greater number of expanded clones characterised CD8+ T cells relative to CD4+. It was also the case that some nonresponders had low normalized T-cell clonal expansion.

The data were produced by immunoSEQ multiplex PCR, yet TCRdb's version contains in-frame clones alone and is incomplete. The sample carries under 90,000 clones, more than 70% recorded once. A remark on this clone: Its target is unknown.

CDR1 and CDR2 (germline): KGHSH, LQKENI. The CDR3 covers 13 residues. Trimming shortened V by 3 bases and J by 4 bases, and 9 bases separated the two germline ends. Peripheral blood came from all dose cohorts at three timepoints. The chain is built from TRBV18 and TRBJ2-5; no firm D call. The sequencing used CD4+ or CD8+ T cells sorted from blood, collected in a trial of the OX40 agonist ivuxolimab. This clonotype originated in an adult with an advanced solid tumor such as melanoma, head and neck, liver or kidney cancer. This chain's CDR3 is CASSPSIGETQYF. DNA of the CDR3: TGTGCCAGCTCACCCTCCATAGGAGAGACCCAGTACTTC.